A single sample is the source of the 10 T cell receptor beta chains below, sequenced in a study of shared clonotypes between healthy human individuals. Clones were read by immunoSEQ multiplex PCR, and TCRdb kept only the in-frame ones, dropping some. The profile covers over a million clones, with around 98.5% appearing a single time and under 0.45% taken by the ten largest. Sequenced: naive CD4+ T cells sorted from blood. Subset specified: CD45RA+ positively selected. Receptors originate from a man aged 25 to 40 in good health.

The chain carries TRBV13 and TRBJ1-4; D ambiguous. V gave up 4 bases and J gave up 0 bases, with 9 bases separating them. CDR1 is PRHDT and CDR2 is FYEKMQ in the germline V gene (reference sequence). The CDR3 is 15 residues long. In DNA form, the CDR3 reads TGTGCCAGCAGCTCCGGGCCGGCAACTAATGAAAAACTGTTTTTT. Translating gives CASSSGPATNEKLFF.

This chain joins TRBV29-1 and TRBJ2-7; 9 bases map to TRBD1. The V segment lost 7 bases and the J segment 7 bases; nucleotides outside the gene matches: 5. Germline CDR1 reads SQVTM; CDR2 reads ANQGSEA. The CDR3 has 11 residues. The CDR3 nucleotides are TGCAGCGCCACAGGGACAGGGGAGCAGTACTTC. Translation gives CSATGTGEQYF.

The chain couples TRBV5-1 to TRBJ2-7; D remains ambiguous. Trimming removed 0 bases from V and 4 bases from J, with 11 bases in between. Germline CDR1 is SGHRS and CDR2 is YFSETQ. This CDR3 comprises 14 residues. The CDR3 sequence is CASSLGFGLYEQYF. The CDR3 nucleotides are TGCGCCAGCAGCTTGGGTTTCGGATTATACGAGCAGTACTTC.

The chain carries TRBV5-4 and TRBJ1-1, with D tentatively TRBD1 (5 bases). V lost 5 bases to trimming and J lost 0 bases, with 11 bases between them. Looked up from germline, CDR1 is SGHNT and CDR2 is YYREEE (reference sequence). CDR3 size: 14 residues. The CDR3 protein is CASRRQFMNTEAFF. In nucleotides, the CDR3 is TGTGCCAGCAGAAGACAGTTCATGAACACTGAAGCTTTCTTT.

This rearrangement joins TRBV28 to TRBJ1-2; D might be TRBD1 (5 bases). Between the trimmed V and J ends, which lost 4 bases and 5 bases, there was a span of 14 bases. The CDR3 length is 14 residues. Germline V CDR1 and CDR2: MDHEN, SYDVKM. The CDR3 protein is CASSSSQGLYGYTF. In nucleotides, the CDR3 is TGTGCCAGCAGTTCCTCGCAGGGACTTTATGGCTACACCTTC.

V gene TRBV18 combines with J gene TRBJ2-1; a possible D gene is TRBD2 (5 bases). The ends were cut back, 3 bases at V and 8 bases at J, with 17 bases in the middle. The CDR3 has 15 amino acids. From germline, CDR1 is KGHSH and CDR2 LQKENI. CDR3 in DNA: TGTGCCAGCTCACCGCCGGCACTAGTCGATGATGAGCAGTTCTTC. This codes for CASSPPALVDDEQFF. The full variable domain, rest sourced from reference TRBV18 and TRBJ2-1, is NAGVMQNPRHLVRRRGQEARLRCSPMKGHSHVYWYRQLPEEGLKFMVYLQKENIIDESGMPKERFSAEFPKEGPSILRIQQVVRGDSAAYFCASSPPALVDDEQFFGPGTRLTVL.

V usage is TRBV7-6 and J usage is TRBJ2-1, with 11 bases matching TRBD2. V dropped 5 bases and J dropped 6; count of bases not matched to a gene: 6. This CDR3 region has 15 residues. From germline, CDR1 is SGHVS and CDR2 FNYEAQ. The CDR3 sequence is CASSTGTSGFNEQFF. The DNA for the CDR3 is TGTGCCAGCAGCACCGGGACTAGCGGCTTCAATGAGCAGTTCTTC.

With respect to this clone: Other DNA sequences in this sample translate to the same CDR3. The chain links TRBV5-1 to TRBJ1-4; tentatively, D is TRBD1 (5 bases). The V end was cut by 0 bases, the J end by 5 bases, with 11 bases between. CDR3 length equals 15 residues. Germline loops: CDR1 SGHRS, CDR2 YFSETQ. DNA of the CDR3: TGCGCCAGCAGCTTGGCCGGGACGGAGAATGAAAAACTGTTTTTT. Protein: CASSLAGTENEKLFF.

Only one count was recorded for this clone. The V and J genes are TRBV5-1 and TRBJ2-6; tentatively, D is TRBD1 (7 bases). The CDR3 contains 20 residues. Germline V gives CDR1 SGHRS, CDR2 YFSETQ. V lost 5 bases and J lost 1, with 25 bases in between. The CDR3 loop is CASSRELWDSRKSGANVLTF. The DNA for the CDR3 is TGCGCCAGCAGTCGGGAGCTGTGGGACAGCCGAAAATCTGGGGCCAACGTCCTGACTTTC.

This clone was seen only once. Additional DNA sequences in this sample encode the identical CDR3. The genes are TRBV15 and TRBJ2-3; no clear D gene. Germline V lookup: CDR1 LNHNV, CDR2 YYDKDF (reference sequence). The V and J ends lost 0 bases and 4 bases respectively, with 5 bases between them. This CDR3 contains 13 residues. The CDR3, as DNA: TGTGCCACCAGCAGAGATCCCCCAGATACGCAGTATTTT. Translating it yields CATSRDPPDTQYF.